This T cell receptor beta chain was profiled in a study of T cell responses to AZD1222 COVID-19 vaccine (dated by TCRdb to the early 2020s). Looking at the study overall: Because spike-specific TCR depth and breadth did not differ between the two schedules, AZD1222 recipients who got a second dose at roughly 4 weeks were pooled with those who got a second dose at roughly 12 weeks. Trial participants were enrolled into age subgroups of 18-55, 56-69 and 70-plus years, which contained around 150, 28 and 57 TCR-sequenced participants, respectively. A total of 230 to 250 trial participants underwent TCR sequencing, of whom about 210 received two doses of AZD1222 and some 25 received two doses of the MenACWY control vaccine. What the work shows at the level of the full study, not this receptor alone: Conclusions about previously exposed vaccinees were limited because only six AZD1222 recipients were SARS-CoV-2 seropositive at baseline. Participants were mostly white British and included more females than males, and it was suggested by the authors that clonal diversity may have been underestimated. After two AZD1222 doses, both the breadth and the depth of spike-specific TCRs were significantly higher than at day 0 and than in MenACWY recipients. The vaccine-associated CD4 TCRs covered the entire spike protein, and the dominant responses fell in regions 160-218 and 743-854. The 56-69-year group was small, and its depth increase did not reach significance, likely because of low power. Reportedly, close to half of the unique spike-specific TCRs recognized epitopes lying outside the regions that are mutated in the B.1.351 and B.1.1.7 variants. Because no samples from the day 14 peak response were available, repertoires could be characterized only after the peak T cell response.

The CDR3 regions of human TCRbeta chains were analyzed by immunosequencing. As for how the authors treated the data: Repertoire TCRs were checked for matches against a reference library of SARS-CoV-2-specific TCRs that had been generated using the MIRA antigen-specificity platform. Breadth meant the fraction of unique TCRs that were SARS-CoV-2-associated, whereas depth meant the fraction of total T cells that were SARS-CoV-2-associated. Using the MIRA data, each spike-specific TCR was mapped to the spike region that the TCR reacts to and placed in a CD4 or CD8 class. Log10-transformed breadth and depth values were compared by one-way ANOVA with Sidak's multiple comparisons tests. The immuneACCESS repertoire file appears here via TCRdb, limited to in-frame rearrangements. These files lack a portion of the clones; in checked studies, under half of the deficit traces to unresolved V genes, and the cause of the others is not known. The DNA was the basis for D and trimming; V, J and clone size are from that table. For this sample there are around 30,000 clones; approximately 93% appear just once. The ten largest clones add up to over 6.5% of the sample.

For this clone: Which antigen it targets is not known. No per-base quality is available; no much larger clone lies one base away.

Interpreted using the paper, the time point label stands for: baseline before first vaccination. Vaccinee samples were obtained from the UK trials COV001 and COV002, which included a single-blind randomized controlled phase 2/3 trial of AZD1222 (ChAdOx1 nCoV-19) in healthy adults. Trial participant PBMC samples were collected at day 0 and day 28 after the second dose for TCRbeta chain sequencing. Reading the germline V gene (reference sequence) gives CDR1 SGHKS and CDR2 YYEKEE. A distance of 7 bases separates the germline ends of V and J, which lose 0 bases and 6 bases respectively. CDR3 length: 12 amino acids, cysteine to phenylalanine. The kept DNA is CDR3 alone, 36 bases in frame from the first base.

The source of this sequence is an adult in good health. The receptor chain draws on TRBV5-5 and TRBJ2-7, with no confidently assigned D gene. Material: peripheral blood, obtained on day 0 of AZD1222 vaccination. The nucleotides read TGTGCCAGCAGCTTGGGAGGATTCGAGCAGTACTTC. Protein translation: CASSLGGFEQYF.